Listed here are 25 T cell receptor beta chains from one sample, sequenced in a study of T cell repertoires in cytomegalovirus infection (dated by TCRdb to about 2019). Instrument on record: Illumina HiSeq 1500. Using fastp at Q25 and MiXCR, TCRdb reprocessed the public reads and kept productive beta chains. Each entry merges the rows of one CDR3 protein and shows their most common DNA and genes. The sample yields 700,000 to 950,000 distinct CDR3 sequences; approximately 29% were counted once. The ten largest clones represent 12% of the sample. The label giving this sample's treatment or condition can be read as: in vitro stimulation with specific CMV peptide epitopes to enrich CMV-specific T cells. What these receptors recognize is not known. Sequenced material: cultured CD8+ T cells from PBMCs, taken from culture after CMV antigen stimulation. The receptors stem from a human donor in good health (CMV status not recorded). Some clones in this sample may be carry-over from other donors' samples.

The J gene is TRBJ2-7, the V gene TRBV4-1; D is unresolved. This CDR3 is 13 amino acids long. Germline lookup yields CDR1 MGHRA and CDR2 YSYEKL. The V and J ends lost 4 bases and 3 bases respectively, with 10 bases between them. The CDR3 protein is CASSPQLGYEQYV. The CDR3 coding sequence is TGCGCCAGCAGCCCCCAGCTGGGCTACGAGCAGTACGTC.

This chain joins TRBV12-3 or TRBV12-4 and TRBJ1-2; a possible D gene is TRBD1 (5 bases). V gave up 8 bases and J gave up 0 bases, with 13 bases separating them. The length of the CDR3 is 14 residues. The CDR3 region is CASQDIPSNYGYTF. The CDR3 coding sequence is TGTGCCAGCCAGGACATACCCTCTAACTATGGCTACACCTTC.

Concerning this clonotype itself: Since a much larger clone is just one base distant, this may be a read error. This chain links TRBV11-2 with TRBJ1-2; D call uncertain. This CDR3 contains 12 residues. The germline V gene encodes CDR1 SGHAT and CDR2 FQNNGV. CDR3 coding DNA: TGTGCCAGCCGCTTAGAGATGTATGGCTACACCTTC. It yields the protein CASRLEMYGYTF.

Remarks on this clonotype: A much larger clone sits a single nucleotide away, making a read error possible. The V and J genes are TRBV7-8 and TRBJ2-2, with D possibly TRBD2 on 6 matching bases. From germline, CDR1 is SGHVS and CDR2 FQNEAQ. Between the trimmed V and J ends, which lost 1 base and 2 bases, there was a span of 11 bases. This CDR3 is built from 16 residues. CDR3 amino acids: CASSLGLAFNTGELFF. DNA for the CDR3: TGTGCCAGCAGCTTAGGCCTAGCGTTCAACACCGGGGAGCTGTTTTTT.

V and J are TRBV7-6 and TRBJ1-2; possibly TRBD1 for D (5 bases). The CDR3 is 15 residues long. The V gene's germline CDR1 is SGHVS and CDR2 FNYEAQ. V was trimmed by 1 base and J by 8 bases, leaving 17 bases between them. The CDR3 spells CASSLETGPKGGYTF. The CDR3 DNA sequence: TGTGCCAGCAGCTTAGAAACGGGACCTAAGGGAGGCTACACCTTC.

The V and J genes are TRBV20-1 and TRBJ1-2, with 7 bases lining up with TRBD1. V was clipped by 2 bases and J by 3 bases; unmatched bases: 6. The CDR3 is 14 amino acids. The germline V gene encodes CDR1 DFQATT and CDR2 SNEGSKA (reference sequence). For the CDR3, the DNA is TGCAGTGCTAGAAACCGGGACAGCGACTATGGCTACACCTTC. Amino acid sequence: CSARNRDSDYGYTF.

This clonotype was counted a few times. The V call is TRBV25-1, the J call TRBJ2-2; 10 bases are a match to TRBD1. Per the germline V gene, CDR1 is MGHDK and CDR2 is SYGVNS. Losses at the gene ends were 1 base for V and 6 bases for J; bases not matched to a gene: 8. The CDR3 is made up of 17 amino acids. CDR3 nucleotides: TGTGCCAGCAGTGAATTCCTGGGACAGGGGAAGTCCGGGGAGCTGTTTTTT. This sequence encodes CASSEFLGQGKSGELFF.

V and J are TRBV27 and TRBJ2-3; 10 bases line up with TRBD1. Trimming removed 5 bases from V and 4 bases from J; junction bases left unmatched: 0. Germline loops: CDR1 MNHEY, CDR2 SMNVEV (reference sequence). This CDR3 region has 13 residues. The CDR3 sequence is CASSDRGPDTQYF. The CDR3 DNA reads as TGTGCCAGCAGTGACAGGGGGCCAGATACGCAGTATTTT.

V gene TRBV11-1 combines with J gene TRBJ1-1; the D gene is possibly TRBD1 (5 bases). Per the germline V gene, CDR1 is SGHAT and CDR2 is FQDESV (reference sequence). V was pared by 0 bases and J by 9 bases, with 17 bases between. This CDR3 is 15 amino acids long. CDR3 sequence: CASSLATGRGLQAFF. CDR3 nucleotides: TGTGCCAGCAGCTTAGCGACGGGACGAGGTTTGCAAGCTTTCTTT.

The rearrangement joins TRBV7-2 to TRBJ1-6; D possibly corresponds to TRBD1 (6 bases). Germline V gives CDR1 SGHTA, CDR2 FQGNSA. The CDR3 contains 18 residues. V lost 1 base to trimming and J lost 1 base, with 14 bases between them. DNA of the CDR3: TGTGCCAGCAGCTTAGGGTCCAGGGGTCCTTCCTATAATTCACCCCTCCACTTT. Amino acid sequence: CASSLGSRGPSYNSPLHF.

The genes are TRBV4-1 and TRBJ2-3, with 9 positions matching TRBD2. Trimming cost V 0 bases and J 9 bases; bases outside gene matches: 13. The CDR3 runs 17 residues. Per germline, CDR1 MGHRA and CDR2 YSYEKL. CDR3 DNA sequence: TGCGCCAGCAGCCAAGATTTCGCGGGGGGGGGGGGCACGACGCAGTATTTT. It encodes CASSQDFAGGGGTTQYF.

The CDR3 loop reads CASSLGGDPILHEQFF. In nucleotides, the CDR3 is TGTGCCAGCTCTCTCGGGGGGGACCCCATCCTCCATGAGCAGTTCTTC. V gene TRBV7-3 combines with J gene TRBJ2-1; 8 positions match TRBD2. The CDR3 is 16 residues long. Germline CDR1 SGHTA, CDR2 FQGTGA. Germline trimming cut 8 bases from V and 8 bases from J; bases unmatched to any gene: 17.

This clonotype was detected many times. The CDR3 spells CASSQFSKGRLSYEQYV. The CDR3 DNA reads TGTGCCAGCAGCCAATTCTCGAAAGGGAGACTATCCTACGAGCAGTACGTC. The V call is TRBV5-6, the J call TRBJ2-7, with D possibly matching TRBD2 (5 bases). The CDR3 runs to 17 residues. The V end was cut by 4 bases, the J end by 1 base, with 21 bases between. The germline V gene has CDR1 SGHDT and CDR2 YYEEEE.

CDR3 sequence (DNA): TGTGCCAGCAGCCCCCGGGACAGCCTCTACGAGCAGTACGTC. The encoded protein is CASSPRDSLYEQYV. This chain connects TRBV9 to TRBJ2-7, with 7 bases fitting TRBD1. V shed 4 bases, J shed 3 bases, and the junction held 7 bases outside the gene matches. The CDR3 contains 14 residues. Germline CDR1 SGDLS, CDR2 YYNGEE.

This clonotype was found many times. The chain carries TRBV7-8 and TRBJ2-1; 8 nucleotides align to TRBD2. V dropped 5 bases and J dropped 8; count of bases not matched to a gene: 17. The germline CDR1 and CDR2 sequences are SGHVS and FQNEAQ. This CDR3 spans 17 amino acids. CDR3 nucleotide sequence: TGTGCCAGCAGCCCAAAGTTTGGAGCGGGGGTTTTCGATGAGCAGTTCTTC. Translating gives CASSPKFGAGVFDEQFF.

The table lists this clonotype with a count of one. This sequence joins TRBV2 and TRBJ2-7; no definite D call. V was trimmed by 6 bases and J by 2 bases, leaving 11 bases between them. Germline-derived CDR1 and CDR2 are SNHLY and FYNNEI. The CDR3 contains 13 residues. CDR3 in DNA: TGTGCCAGCAGGGGTGGATACACCTACGAGCAGTACGTC. As protein: CASRGGYTYEQYV.

This clonotype was seen only a few times. The genes are TRBV6-1 and TRBJ1-2; no reliable D call. CDR1 and CDR2 from the germline V gene are MNHNS and SASEGT. The CDR3 consists of 11 residues. The V and J ends lost 7 bases and 8 bases respectively, with 11 bases between them. CDR3 region: CASTGGRGYTF. CDR3 in DNA: TGTGCCAGCACTGGCGGTCGGGGCTACACCTTC.

V gene TRBV7-6 combines with J gene TRBJ2-7, with D perhaps matching TRBD2 (6 bases). The V gene lost 8 bases and the J gene lost 3 bases, with 11 bases spanning the gap. The length of the CDR3 is 12 residues. CDR1 is SGHVS, CDR2 FNYEAQ, per germline. CDR3 sequence (DNA): TGTGCCAGCGGCGGGGTCATCTACGAGCAGTACTTC. Amino acids: CASGGVIYEQYF.

V and J are TRBV6-1 and TRBJ1-6; D remains unclear. V lost 5 bases to trimming and J lost 8 bases, with 25 bases between them. The CDR3 is 18 residues long. Germline V gene lookup returns CDR1 MNHNS and CDR2 SASEGT. The CDR3 DNA sequence: TGTGCCAGCAGTTACAGCGAAGAGGAGTTAGGTTACGATTCACCCCTCCACTTT. Amino acids: CASSYSEEELGYDSPLHF.

This sequence joins TRBV9 and TRBJ1-6; 7 nucleotides align to TRBD1. Germline loops: CDR1 SGDLS, CDR2 YYNGEE. V shed 3 bases and J 1 base; nucleotides not matched to a gene: 4. The CDR3 has 16 residues. The chain's CDR3 is CASSDETGSYNSPLHF. For the CDR3, the DNA is TGTGCCAGCAGCGACGAGACAGGGTCCTATAATTCACCCCTCCACTTT. The variable domain in full, completed from reference TRBV9 and TRBJ1-6, reads DSGVTQTPKHLITATGQRVTLRCSPRSGDLSVYWYQQSLDQGLQFLIQYYNGEERAKGNILERFSAQQFPDLHSELNLSSLELGDSALYFCASSDETGSYNSPLHFGNGTRLTVT.

The chain uses TRBV7-9 and TRBJ1-1; D not resolved. Germline V gives CDR1 SEHNR, CDR2 FQNEAQ (reference sequence). This CDR3 is built from 15 residues. The V end was cut by 1 base, the J end by 2 bases, with 11 bases between. CDR3 loop: CASSLGETPNTEAFF. The DNA of the CDR3 is TGTGCCAGCAGCTTAGGTGAGACACCTAACACTGAAGCTTTCTTT.

V usage is TRBV6-8 and J usage is TRBJ2-5, with 7 nucleotides matching TRBD2. CDR1 MNHGY and CDR2 SAAAGT come from the germline V gene. Germline trimming cut 0 bases from V and 3 bases from J; bases unmatched to any gene: 7. The CDR3 runs to 16 residues. The CDR3: CASSYSWGGSEETQYF. As DNA, the CDR3 is TGTGCCAGCAGTTACTCGTGGGGGGGTAGCGAAGAGACCCAGTACTTC.

V usage is TRBV14 and J usage is TRBJ1-2; TRBD1 might be the D (6 bases). V lost 1 base to trimming and J lost 2 bases, with 17 bases between them. Germline assignment: CDR1 SGHDN and CDR2 FVKESK. The length of the CDR3 is 17 residues. CDR3 amino acids: CASSQARGVDSNYGYTF. CDR3 coding DNA: TGTGCCAGCAGCCAAGCCCGGGGGGTGGACAGCAACTATGGCTACACCTTC.

J is TRBJ2-1 and V is TRBV4-1; TRBD2 aligns across 7 bases. This CDR3 is 15 amino acids long. Germline CDR1 reads MGHRA; CDR2 reads YSYEKL. V was clipped by 0 bases and J by 5 bases; unmatched bases: 4. The CDR3 loop reads CASSQDGGGDNEQFF. The CDR3 DNA reads TGCGCCAGCAGCCAAGATGGGGGGGGGGACAATGAGCAGTTCTTC.

This clonotype was seen a handful of times. J is TRBJ1-1 and V is TRBV4-1; tentatively, D is TRBD1 (5 bases). Germline loops: CDR1 MGHRA, CDR2 YSYEKL. V was shortened by 2 bases and J by 7 bases, with 14 bases between the two germline ends. CDR3 length: 14 residues. The CDR3 spells CASSQRDGDLEAFF. As DNA, the CDR3 is TGCGCCAGCAGCCAAAGGGACGGGGATCTTGAAGCTTTCTTT.